What follows are 5 T cell receptor beta chains derived from one specimen sequenced in a study of blood T cell repertoires in COVID-19. Repertoires were generated with immunoSEQ multiplex PCR, while TCRdb's copy carries only in-frame clones and drops some. The table includes over 200,000 clones, about 73% detected once. The specimen was peripheral blood. The receptors were gathered from a woman of 80 years or more with acute or convalescent COVID-19.

A single count supports this clone. The gene calls are TRBV7-2 and TRBJ1-2, with D unresolved. The CDR3 has 14 amino acids. Trimming left V 1 base short and J 4 bases short, with 10 bases between. Germline CDR1 and CDR2: SGHTA and FQGNSA. CDR3 loop: CASSLGGSLYGYTF. Here the CDR3 DNA reads TGTGCCAGCAGCTTAGGAGGGAGTCTCTATGGCTACACCTTC.

This chain links TRBV2 with TRBJ1-5; a weak D match, TRBD1 (5 bases). Germline CDR1 reads SNHLY; CDR2 reads FYNNEI. Trimming removed 4 bases at V and 2 bases at J, with 12 bases between. This CDR3 spans 15 amino acids. The CDR3 DNA reads TGTGCCAGCAGTGCCAGGGTTTCTCGCAATCAGCCCCAGCATTTT. Residues: CASSARVSRNQPQHF.

This chain links TRBV5-4 with TRBJ1-1; TRBD1 might be the D (6 bases). The CDR3 has 18 residues. From germline, CDR1 is SGHNT and CDR2 YYREEE (reference sequence). The V end was cut by 4 bases, the J end by 6 bases, with 28 bases between. For the CDR3, the DNA is TGTGCCAGCAGCCCGAGCCTGTCGAGGGGGTCCCAGGGCCCTGAAGCTTTCTTT. It yields the protein CASSPSLSRGSQGPEAFF.

V gene TRBV3-1 (or the pseudogene TRBV3-2) combines with J gene TRBJ1-3, with D possibly matching TRBD1 (6 bases). Looked up from germline, CDR1 is LGHDT and CDR2 is YNNKEL (reference sequence). V lost 0 bases to trimming and J lost 5 bases, with 17 bases between them. The CDR3 runs 17 residues. The CDR3 here is CASSQDPGDQGRNTIYF. In nucleotides, the CDR3 is TGTGCCAGCAGCCAAGACCCAGGGGACCAGGGCCGAAACACCATATATTTT.

The V gene is TRBV18, the J gene TRBJ2-5, with D uncertain. The germline V gene has CDR1 KGHSH and CDR2 LQKENI. The CDR3 runs 12 residues. V was clipped by 2 bases and J by 4 bases, with 5 bases between them. CDR3 residues: CASSPYRETQYF. In DNA, the CDR3 is TGTGCCAGCTCACCATATCGAGAGACCCAGTACTTC.